This T cell receptor (beta chain) was found in a study of type 1 and type 2 diabetes patients. General observations from the study: Type 2 diabetes and control samples shared highly correlated V and J usage, averaging roughly 0.97.

Standard classification criteria confirmed type 1 or type 2 diabetes in all patients. Roughly 10 milliliters of peripheral blood were drawn from each donor. Genomic DNA was the PCR template. Amplification of the beta chain CDR3 used 30 forward and 13 reverse multiplex primers. TCRdb redid the calling of the multiplex PCR reads with MiXCR, one entry per CDR3 protein. The sample records 250,000 or so distinct CDR3 sequences, 45% to 60% being singletons. The ends were cut back, 1 base at V and 3 bases at J, with 10 bases in the middle. This CDR3 region has 15 residues. Only a few counts were recorded for this clonotype. The antigen remains undetermined.

The gene calls are TRBV12-3 or TRBV12-4 and TRBJ2-1, with TRBD1 as a possible D gene (5 bases). The sequenced sample consisted of peripheral blood mononuclear cells (PBMCs). The clonotype was recovered from a man aged 18 to 29 with type 2 diabetes. The CDR3 DNA reads as TGTGCCAGCAGTTTAGGGGGCAGTTACTACAATGAGCAGTTCTTC. Translated, it gives CASSLGGSYYNEQFF.